This T cell receptor beta chain comes out of a study of early T cells in non-severe SARS-CoV-2 infection. This clonotype turned up a few times. CDR3 length: 13 residues. The V gene lost 2 bases and the J gene lost 9 bases, with 11 bases spanning the gap. Germline V gene data show CDR1 as SGHDN and CDR2 as FVKESK. One entry per CDR3 protein results from TCRdb running MiXCR on the 5' RACE reads. The repertoire holds about 48,000 distinct CDR3 sequences, with around a tenth as singletons. This sequence joins TRBV14 and TRBJ2-1; D is undetermined. This receptor was taken from an adult who was a healthcare worker with PCR-confirmed SARS-CoV-2 infection or an uninfected control (not recorded which). The sample consisted of whole blood. For the CDR3, the DNA is TGTGCCAGCAGCCAACACCCATTATTTGAGCAGTTCTTC. This gives the protein CASSQHPLFEQFF. The full variable domain, with the rest looked up from reference TRBV14 and TRBJ2-1, is EAGVTQFPSHSVIEKGQTVTLRCDPISGHDNLYWYRRVMGKEIKFLLHFVKESKQDESGMPNNRFLAERTGGTYSTLKVQPAELEDSGVYFCASSQHPLFEQFFGPGTRLTVL.